This TCR beta chain was sequenced for a study of blood T cell repertoires in COVID-19. Whole-study context: The origin of the acute and convalescent COVID-19 samples was the United States, Italy and Spain. T cells, B-cell-depleted T cells, or PBMCs provided the cDNA or gDNA that served as material.

Between the trimmed V and J ends, which lost 0 bases and 8 bases, there was a span of 17 bases. CDR3 length: 16 residues. Germline V CDR1 and CDR2: SGDLS, YYNGEE. Original methodology: Estimated nucleated cell counts came from reference gene primer amplification. Sequencing was performed with immunoSEQ multiplex PCR; in TCRdb, only in-frame clones are kept and a portion is missing. V and J calls and clone size follow that table, whereas D and trimming were derived from the DNA. The sample has 70,000 to 100,000 clones, about 90% seen once. Sequenced sample: peripheral blood. This clonotype was sampled from a human donor in a cohort sampled during active COVID-19. This chain connects TRBV9 to TRBJ1-4; possible D gene TRBD1, 5 bases. The CDR3 DNA reads TGTGCCAGCAGCGTAGGGGAAAGGGGAGGTTACGAAAAACTGTTTTTT. It translates to CASSVGERGGYEKLFF.